The next 29 T cell receptor beta chains were all read from a single sample in a study of blood T cell repertoires in COVID-19 (dated by TCRdb to 2018 to 2020). Libraries came from the immunoSEQ multiplex PCR assay. TCRdb obtained this table from immuneACCESS and retained in-frame rearrangements with V and J assigned. These tables miss some clones; where compared with another copy, unresolved V genes account for less than half of the shortfall, and the remainder is unexplained. Within this sample are roughly 88,000 clones, with over 80% of them counted one time only. The ten largest clonotypes hold 15% to 20% of the sample. The specimen sequenced was peripheral blood. The receptor source for this set is a woman aged 80 or over with active or convalescent COVID-19.

This chain uses TRBV19 with TRBJ2-7, with a weak D call TRBD2 (6 bases). Trimming stripped 11 bases from V and 1 base from J, with 9 bases between. The CDR3 is 11 residues long. The germline V gene encodes CDR1 LNHDA and CDR2 SQIVND (reference sequence). CDR3 nucleotide sequence: TGTGCCGCGGGACTTTCCTACGAGCAGTACTTC. It specifies CAAGLSYEQYF.

The chain is built from TRBV5-1 and TRBJ1-6; D is unresolved. The CDR3 extends over 13 amino acids. Germline CDR1 SGHRS, CDR2 YFSETQ. V was clipped by 4 bases and J by 7 bases, with 9 bases between them. The CDR3, as DNA: TGCGCCAGCAGCGCTGGGCGAAATTCACCCCTCCACTTT. Translation gives CASSAGRNSPLHF.

V gene TRBV7-9 combines with J gene TRBJ2-7; TRBD1 matches 10 bases. V lost 5 bases and J lost 6; bases outside the gene matches: 10. Germline loops: CDR1 SEHNR, CDR2 FQNEAQ (reference sequence). CDR3 length: 15 residues. CDR3 residues: CASSGNRDRGGEQYF. CDR3 DNA sequence: TGTGCCAGCAGCGGGAACCGGGACAGGGGAGGCGAGCAGTACTTC.

J is TRBJ2-7 and V is TRBV6-2 or TRBV6-3; 9 positions agree with TRBD1. This CDR3 spans 15 amino acids. The germline V gene encodes CDR1 MNHEY and CDR2 SVGEGT. V trimming: 4 bases; J trimming: 2 bases; junction bases outside the gene matches: 6. The DNA for the CDR3 is TGTGCCAGCAGTTCCGGGACAGGGAAAACCTACGAGCAGTACTTC. It translates to CASSSGTGKTYEQYF.

The chain has TRBV7-9 and TRBJ2-5, with D possibly TRBD2 on 6 matching bases. There are 16 residues in the CDR3. CDR1 is SEHNR, CDR2 FQNEAQ, per germline (reference sequence). Trimming removed 5 bases from V and 4 bases from J, with 20 bases in between. CDR3 protein: CASSPSALGVGETQYF. The CDR3 nucleotides are TGTGCCAGCAGCCCTAGCGCTTTGGGGGTAGGAGAGACCCAGTACTTC.

The J gene is TRBJ2-7, the V gene TRBV6-5, with a possible D match to TRBD1 (6 bases). There are 14 residues in the CDR3. Germline CDR1 and CDR2: MNHEY and SVGAGI. V lost 0 bases to trimming and J lost 4 bases, with 10 bases between them. The CDR3 loop reads CASSYSWQGYEQYF. The CDR3 bases are TGTGCCAGCAGTTACTCGTGGCAGGGGTACGAGCAGTACTTC.

J is TRBJ1-3 and V is TRBV18; 8 nucleotides line up with TRBD1. CDR1 is KGHSH and CDR2 is LQKENI in the germline V gene. V shed 5 bases and J 0 bases; nucleotides not matched to a gene: 6. The CDR3 covers 16 residues. The CDR3 nucleotides read TGTGCCAGCTCAGCCGGGACAGGAAACTCTGGAAACACCATATATTTT. It specifies CASSAGTGNSGNTIYF. Complete variable domain (other parts from reference TRBV18 and TRBJ1-3): NAGVMQNPRHLVRRRGQEARLRCSPMKGHSHVYWYRQLPEEGLKFMVYLQKENIIDESGMPKERFSAEFPKEGPSILRIQQVVRGDSAAYFCASSAGTGNSGNTIYFGEGSWLTVV.

The CDR3 DNA reads as TGTGCCAGCAGCTTCAGAGGCAGTAACTATGGCTACACCTTC. Protein: CASSFRGSNYGYTF. This chain links TRBV7-2 with TRBJ1-2; D uncertain. The germline gives CDR1 SGHTA, CDR2 FQGNSA. The CDR3 runs to 14 residues. Deletions cut 3 bases from V and 1 base from J, with 9 bases between.

This clone showed up many times. The chain joins TRBV4-1 to TRBJ2-1; 9 bases fit TRBD1. After removal of 6 bases from V and 8 bases from J, the junction contained 8 bases not matched to a gene. Germline CDR1 reads MGHRA; CDR2 reads YSYEKL. This CDR3 comprises 14 residues. The CDR3: CASSIQGAGDEQFF. Here the CDR3 DNA reads TGCGCCAGCAGTATACAGGGGGCAGGGGATGAGCAGTTCTTC.

The chain uses TRBV7-2 and TRBJ1-1; perhaps TRBD1 as D (5 bases). Germline V gene sequence: CDR1 SGHTA, CDR2 FQGNSA. The CDR3 is 15 residues long. V was clipped by 2 bases and J by 7 bases, with 17 bases between them. The CDR3 DNA follows: TGTGCCAGCAGCTTAAAGGGGCAGGGCGTTGGTGAAGCTTTCTTT. It is translated as CASSLKGQGVGEAFF.

The chain employs TRBV19 and TRBJ2-2; 9 bases match TRBD1. The CDR3 contains 14 residues. V trimming: 5 bases; J trimming: 6 bases; junction bases outside the gene matches: 4. Germline loops: CDR1 LNHDA, CDR2 SQIVND (reference sequence). Here the CDR3 reads CASSGTGWAGELFF. DNA of the CDR3: TGTGCCAGTAGTGGGACAGGGTGGGCCGGGGAGCTGTTTTTT. Together with reference TRBV19 and TRBJ2-2, the CDR3 gives the full variable domain: DGGITQSPKYLFRKEGQNVTLSCEQNLNHDAMYWYRQDPGQGLRLIYYSQIVNDFQKGDIAEGYSVSREKKESFPLTVTSAQKNPTAFYLCASSGTGWAGELFFGEGSRLTVL.

CDR3 nucleotide sequence: TGCGCCAGCAGCTTGGACGGGACAGGCGTCTCTGGGGCCAACGTCCTGACTTTC. This sequence encodes CASSLDGTGVSGANVLTF. The V call is TRBV5-1, the J call TRBJ2-6; 8 bases are shared with TRBD1. The germline V gene has CDR1 SGHRS and CDR2 YFSETQ. The CDR3 extends over 18 amino acids. V dropped 0 bases and J dropped 0; count of bases not matched to a gene: 5.

The chain employs TRBV7-2 and TRBJ2-5; 7 nucleotides agree with TRBD1. Germline values: CDR1 SGHTA, CDR2 FQGNSA. The CDR3 contains 15 residues. J gave up 3 bases and V 2 bases, and 6 bases lay outside the gene matches. The CDR3 DNA reads TGTGCCAGCAGCTTAATGGGACAGAGGAAAGAGACCCAGTACTTC. Translation: CASSLMGQRKETQYF.

The gene calls are TRBV7-6 and TRBJ2-5, with 8 bases matching TRBD1. After removal of 5 bases from V and 3 bases from J, the junction contained 14 bases not matched to a gene. This CDR3 is built from 17 residues. Germline V lookup: CDR1 SGHVS, CDR2 FNYEAQ. CDR3 amino acids: CASSRSRKTGGEETQYF. As DNA, the CDR3 is TGTGCCAGCAGCCGGAGTCGGAAAACAGGGGGAGAAGAGACCCAGTACTTC.

The CDR3 DNA reads TGTGCCAGCAGCAAAAGTTGGGACAGGGGTAGTCAGCCCCAGCATTTT. Its translation is CASSKSWDRGSQPQHF. The chain is built from TRBV21-1 and TRBJ1-5; the D call in the table, TRBD1, was not verified against the DNA. TRBV21-1 is a recognized pseudogene. This CDR3 spans 16 amino acids.

A remark on this clone: In the same sample, other DNA sequences code for this CDR3. The rearrangement uses TRBV6-2 or TRBV6-3 and TRBJ1-1; a possible D gene is TRBD1 (5 bases). Germline V gene lookup returns CDR1 MNHEY and CDR2 SVGEGT. The germline V and J ends were trimmed by 4 bases and 7 bases, with 10 bases remaining between them. This CDR3 has 12 amino acids. Written as DNA, the CDR3 is TGTGCCAGCAGTTTAACAGGTAGTGAAGCTTTCTTT. Translation gives CASSLTGSEAFF.

The rearrangement joins TRBV29-1 to TRBJ2-6; no clear D gene. The CDR3 loop spans 13 amino acids. Germline V gene data show CDR1 as SQVTM and CDR2 as ANQGSEA. Trimming took off 7 bases at V and 4 bases at J, with 11 bases between the two ends. DNA for the CDR3: TGCAGCGCTACTGAAGCAGGGGCCAACGTCCTGACTTTC. Its translation: CSATEAGANVLTF.

The chain employs TRBV27 and TRBJ1-5; D is uncertain. V dropped 6 bases and J dropped 9 bases, with 15 bases sitting between them. Germline lookup yields CDR1 MNHEY and CDR2 SMNVEV (reference sequence). The CDR3 runs to 13 residues. The CDR3 reads CASSRKPRGPQHF. The CDR3 bases are TGTGCCAGCAGCAGAAAACCGCGGGGGCCCCAGCATTTT.

This clone has a handful of counts. This chain connects TRBV3-1 (or the pseudogene TRBV3-2) to TRBJ2-7, with 11 bases that match TRBD1. Germline CDR1 LGHDT, CDR2 YNNKEL (reference sequence). This CDR3 spans 15 amino acids. V lost 2 bases, J lost 4 bases, and 4 bases stayed unmatched. CDR3 in DNA: TGTGCCAGCAGCCAATTAGGGGACAGGGGGTACGAGCAGTACTTC. This gives the protein CASSQLGDRGYEQYF.

This clone was counted a few times. The rearrangement joins TRBV4-2 to TRBJ2-7, with a weak D call TRBD1 (6 bases). Germline V gene lookup returns CDR1 LGHNA and CDR2 YNFKEQ. The CDR3 sequence is 15 residues long. Trimming cost V 1 base and J 5 bases, with 15 bases left between them. CDR3 residues: CASSQGPTGLDEQYF. CDR3 coding DNA: TGTGCCAGCAGCCAAGGCCCCACAGGGCTGGACGAGCAGTACTTC.

The CDR3 nucleotides read TGTGCCAGCTCACCAGGGACTAGTTTAGAGACCCAGTACTTC. Its translation is CASSPGTSLETQYF. The chain has TRBV18 and TRBJ2-5; the match to TRBD2 covers 8 bases. The germline CDR1 and CDR2 sequences are KGHSH and LQKENI. V lost 2 bases, J lost 4 bases, and 3 bases stayed unmatched. There are 14 residues in the CDR3. The full variable domain, its missing parts supplied by reference TRBV18 and TRBJ2-5, is NAGVMQNPRHLVRRRGQEARLRCSPMKGHSHVYWYRQLPEEGLKFMVYLQKENIIDESGMPKERFSAEFPKEGPSILRIQQVVRGDSAAYFCASSPGTSLETQYFGPGTRLLVL.

This chain uses TRBV18 with TRBJ1-5, with unresolved D. Trimming shortened V by 3 bases and J by 6 bases, and 12 bases separated the two germline ends. Per germline, CDR1 KGHSH and CDR2 LQKENI. The CDR3 runs 14 residues. The CDR3 loop reads CASSPDLSTQPQHF. As DNA, the CDR3 is TGTGCCAGCTCACCGGACTTATCCACTCAGCCCCAGCATTTT.

This clone appeared once. This sequence joins TRBV5-1 and TRBJ2-7; the D gene is possibly TRBD2 (7 bases). The V gene's germline CDR1 is SGHRS and CDR2 YFSETQ. V lost 4 bases, J lost 0 bases, and 14 bases lay in between. The length of the CDR3 is 15 residues. CDR3 sequence: CASSLAGGLSYEQYF. Written as DNA, the CDR3 is TGCGCCAGCAGCCTCGCCGGGGGGCTCTCCTACGAGCAGTACTTC. The variable domain in full, with the rest retrieved from reference TRBV5-1 and TRBJ2-7, is KAGVTQTPRYLIKTRGQQVTLSCSPISGHRSVSWYQQTPGQGLQFLFEYFSETQRNKGNFPGRFSGRQFSNSRSEMNVSTLELGDSALYLCASSLAGGLSYEQYFGPGTRLTVT.

The gene calls are TRBV6-2 or TRBV6-3 and TRBJ1-2; D uncertain. This CDR3 has 12 amino acids. Germline lookup yields CDR1 MNHEY and CDR2 SVGEGT. Trimming pared 0 bases from V and 8 bases from J, leaving 7 bases between. DNA for the CDR3: TGTGCCAGCAGTTACTCTACGCGCGGCTACACCTTC. It is translated as CASSYSTRGYTF.

The chain combines TRBV7-2 with TRBJ1-2; possibly TRBD1 for D (5 bases). Trimming cost V 5 bases and J 4 bases, with 14 bases left between them. This CDR3 has 14 amino acids. The germline CDR1 and CDR2 sequences are SGHTA and FQGNSA. The CDR3 is CASSPSGGVYGYTF. CDR3 DNA: TGTGCCAGCAGCCCCAGTGGGGGGGTCTATGGCTACACCTTC. Variable domain in full (rest from reference TRBV7-2 and TRBJ1-2): GAGVSQSPSNKVTEKGKDVELRCDPISGHTALYWYRQSLGQGLEFLIYFQGNSAPDKSGLPSDRFSAERTGGSVSTLTIQRTQQEDSAVYLCASSPSGGVYGYTFGSGTRLTVV.

The J gene is TRBJ2-5, the V gene TRBV19; 8 bases line up with TRBD2. This CDR3 comprises 13 residues. V lost 6 bases to trimming and J lost 5 bases; unmatched junction nucleotides: 5. From germline, CDR1 is LNHDA and CDR2 SQIVND (reference sequence). In DNA, the CDR3 is TGTGCCAGTAGCAAGCGGGAGATGGAGACCCAGTACTTC. It is translated as CASSKREMETQYF.

The rearrangement uses TRBV18 and TRBJ1-5, with D tentatively TRBD1 (6 bases). CDR3 length: 16 residues. Germline CDR1 and CDR2: KGHSH and LQKENI. V was pared by 2 bases and J by 0 bases, with 11 bases between. CDR3 loop: CASSPRQVYSNQPQHF. The CDR3 DNA sequence: TGTGCCAGCTCACCAAGACAGGTCTATAGCAATCAGCCCCAGCATTTT.

V gene TRBV7-3 combines with J gene TRBJ2-3; the D gene is possibly TRBD2 (7 bases). Trimming removed 0 bases from V and 9 bases from J, with 13 bases in between. The CDR3 spans 14 residues. Per germline, CDR1 SGHTA and CDR2 FQGTGA. The CDR3 loop is CASSLTGAGGTQYF. CDR3 in DNA: TGTGCCAGCAGCTTAACGGGGGCCGGGGGGACGCAGTATTTT.

The V and J genes are TRBV7-8 and TRBJ1-1, with D possibly TRBD1 on 5 matching bases. In germline, CDR1 is SGHVS, CDR2 FQNEAQ. The V end was cut by 3 bases, the J end by 6 bases, with 17 bases between. This CDR3 has 15 amino acids. The CDR3 coding sequence is TGTGCCAGCAGCTTCCATATCTCCGGGGGGTCTGAAGCTTTCTTT. This sequence encodes CASSFHISGGSEAFF.